This entry lists 28 T cell receptor beta chains sequenced from one sample in a study of blood T cell repertoires in COVID-19. Assay: immunoSEQ multiplex PCR; the TCRdb copy retains only in-frame clones and omits some. The profile shows 650,000 to 800,000 clones, around 90% of them singletons. Sequenced: peripheral blood. These receptors all come from a woman aged 18-29 years with acute or convalescent COVID-19.

The chain uses TRBV24-1 and TRBJ2-1; no definite D call. The germline V gene has CDR1 KGHDR and CDR2 SFDVKD. With 4 bases removed from V and 12 bases from J, the gap between germline ends came to 15 bases. The CDR3 runs to 13 residues. This chain's CDR3 is CATSDPLWPGQFF. The DNA of the CDR3 is TGTGCCACCAGTGACCCCCTATGGCCGGGGCAGTTCTTC.

The chain employs TRBV2 and TRBJ1-4; no clear D. CDR3 length equals 13 residues. V lost 6 bases to trimming and J lost 5 bases, with 10 bases between them. Per the germline V gene, CDR1 is SNHLY and CDR2 is FYNNEI. CDR3 sequence: CASSGSRNEKLFF. The CDR3 DNA reads as TGTGCCAGCAGCGGGAGCCGAAATGAAAAACTGTTTTTT.

The V call is TRBV30, the J call TRBJ2-1; D call uncertain. Germline values: CDR1 GTSNPN, CDR2 SVGIG (reference sequence). V was trimmed by 4 bases and J by 3 bases, leaving 16 bases between them. The CDR3 loop spans 15 amino acids. The CDR3 DNA reads TGTGCCTGGAAAGGCTCGGCGGCCGACTACAATGAGCAGTTCTTC. As protein: CAWKGSAADYNEQFF.

The chain links TRBV6-5 to TRBJ1-2; D is uncertain. Per germline, CDR1 MNHEY and CDR2 SVGAGI. V was shortened by 2 bases and J by 3 bases, with 7 bases between the two germline ends. The length of the CDR3 is 13 residues. The CDR3 is CASSYRQDYGYTF. The CDR3 DNA sequence: TGTGCCAGCAGTTACAGGCAGGACTATGGCTACACCTTC.

The CDR3 is CASSVWGADTQYF. As DNA, the CDR3 is TGTGCCAGCAGCGTATGGGGGGCAGATACGCAGTATTTT. The V and J genes are TRBV9 and TRBJ2-3; tentatively, D is TRBD2 (6 bases). Germline CDR1 is SGDLS and CDR2 is YYNGEE. This CDR3 contains 13 residues. Between the trimmed V and J ends, which lost 1 base and 4 bases, there was a span of 7 bases.

V gene TRBV9 combines with J gene TRBJ1-2, with D tentatively TRBD1 (6 bases). Germline V gives CDR1 SGDLS, CDR2 YYNGEE. V lost 4 bases to trimming and J lost 4 bases, with 23 bases between them. The CDR3 spans 17 residues. CDR3 in amino acids: CASSPTGGPNFPYGYTF. In DNA, the CDR3 is TGTGCCAGCAGCCCGACAGGTGGGCCGAATTTTCCCTATGGCTACACCTTC.

The gene calls are TRBV9 and TRBJ1-4; D remains ambiguous. This CDR3 has 14 residues. V shed 4 bases and J shed 6 bases, with 13 bases lying between them. Germline CDR1 SGDLS, CDR2 YYNGEE. CDR3 residues: CASSPRPSDEKLFF. CDR3 nucleotide sequence: TGTGCCAGCAGCCCTCGACCCAGCGATGAAAAACTGTTTTTT. The variable domain in full, completed from reference TRBV9 and TRBJ1-4, reads DSGVTQTPKHLITATGQRVTLRCSPRSGDLSVYWYQQSLDQGLQFLIQYYNGEERAKGNILERFSAQQFPDLHSELNLSSLELGDSALYFCASSPRPSDEKLFFGSGTQLSVL.

The CDR3 bases are TGTGCCAGCAGTGGAGCCGGGACTGCATCCTACGAGCAGTACTTC. Translated: CASSGAGTASYEQYF. V gene TRBV2 combines with J gene TRBJ2-7; a possible D gene is TRBD2 (6 bases). V was clipped by 4 bases and J by 1 base, with 14 bases between them. The CDR3 has 15 residues. From germline, CDR1 is SNHLY and CDR2 FYNNEI.

CDR3 residues: CASSLAGQGEKLFF. The CDR3 nucleotides are TGCGCCAGCAGCTTGGCGGGACAGGGGGAAAAACTGTTTTTT. The chain uses TRBV5-1 and TRBJ1-4, with 10 bases that match TRBD1. Germline V gene lookup returns CDR1 SGHRS and CDR2 YFSETQ. This CDR3 is 14 amino acids long. V shed 0 bases and J 8 bases; nucleotides not matched to a gene: 1.

The J gene is TRBJ1-2, the V gene TRBV7-8, with D hard to call. The CDR3 contains 13 residues. Germline values: CDR1 SGHVS, CDR2 FQNEAQ. The V and J ends lost 4 bases and 3 bases respectively, with 9 bases between them. CDR3 sequence (DNA): TGTGCCAGCAGCTCCGAACTAGACTATGGCTACACCTTC. It translates to CASSSELDYGYTF.

This chain joins TRBV10-3 and TRBJ2-3; TRBD1 agrees at 10 bases. V was pared by 6 bases and J by 1 base, with 13 bases of the junction left unmatched. CDR1 is ENHRY and CDR2 is SYGVKD in the germline V gene. This CDR3 has 18 residues. CDR3 in amino acids: CAISQPGQGSSRTDTQYF. DNA of the CDR3: TGTGCCATCAGCCAGCCGGGACAGGGGAGTAGTCGCACAGATACGCAGTATTTT.

This chain links TRBV4-3 with TRBJ1-4; 7 nucleotides agree with TRBD1. V dropped 7 bases and J dropped 7; count of bases not matched to a gene: 9. The CDR3 loop spans 14 amino acids. CDR1 and CDR2 from the germline V gene are LGHNA and YSLEER. The CDR3 protein is CASNAGTESEKLFF. The CDR3 coding sequence is TGCGCCAGCAATGCCGGGACAGAGAGTGAAAAACTGTTTTTT.

This chain's CDR3 is CAISAAYSSYNSPLHF. As DNA, the CDR3 is TGTGCCATCAGTGCAGCTTACAGCTCCTATAATTCACCCCTCCACTTT. The chain has TRBV10-3 and TRBJ1-6; D is ambiguous. V was pared by 4 bases and J by 0 bases, with 10 bases between. Germline CDR1 and CDR2: ENHRY and SYGVKD. CDR3 length: 16 residues.

Notes on this clone: In the same sample, other DNA sequences code for this CDR3. This chain connects TRBV7-3 to TRBJ1-1; TRBD1 is a possible D gene (5 bases). Trimming shortened V by 0 bases and J by 5 bases, and 7 bases separated the two germline ends. The CDR3 extends over 13 amino acids. CDR1 and CDR2 from the germline V gene are SGHTA and FQGTGA. As DNA, the CDR3 is TGTGCCAGCAGCTTAACGGGGGGAACTGAAGCTTTCTTT. Translation gives CASSLTGGTEAFF.

The chain links TRBV6-5 to TRBJ1-2, with D unclear. V was pared by 8 bases and J by 8 bases, with 15 bases between. Germline values: CDR1 MNHEY, CDR2 SVGAGI. This CDR3 is built from 12 residues. The CDR3 sequence is CASPKEGGGYTF. CDR3 nucleotide sequence: TGTGCCAGCCCTAAGGAGGGCGGCGGCTACACCTTC.

V usage is TRBV9 and J usage is TRBJ1-1, with 8 bases matching TRBD1. After removal of 0 bases from V and 7 bases from J, the junction contained 11 bases not matched to a gene. Germline loops: CDR1 SGDLS, CDR2 YYNGEE. The CDR3 loop spans 16 amino acids. CDR3 loop: CASSVGGGTGGNEAFF. The CDR3 DNA sequence: TGTGCCAGCAGCGTAGGGGGCGGCACAGGGGGAAATGAAGCTTTCTTT. Looking up the rest from reference TRBV9 and TRBJ1-1 gives the full variable domain: DSGVTQTPKHLITATGQRVTLRCSPRSGDLSVYWYQQSLDQGLQFLIQYYNGEERAKGNILERFSAQQFPDLHSELNLSSLELGDSALYFCASSVGGGTGGNEAFFGQGTRLTVV.

The chain carries TRBV18 and TRBJ1-5; 8 positions agree with TRBD1. Trimming cost V 6 bases and J 3 bases; bases outside gene matches: 7. Per germline, CDR1 KGHSH and CDR2 LQKENI. There are 15 residues in the CDR3. This CDR3 reads CASSADRGVNQPQHF. As DNA, the CDR3 is TGTGCCAGCTCTGCCGACAGGGGAGTCAATCAGCCCCAGCATTTT.

The chain recombines TRBV27 with TRBJ1-2; 10 bases are a match to TRBD1. V shed 5 bases and J 7 bases; nucleotides not matched to a gene: 7. The CDR3 runs to 14 residues. Germline V lookup: CDR1 MNHEY, CDR2 SMNVEV (reference sequence). DNA for the CDR3: TGTGCCAGCAGTCTAACCGGACAGGGGGGTGGCTACACCTTC. Translated, it gives CASSLTGQGGGYTF.

V and J are TRBV6-5 and TRBJ2-3, with D tentatively TRBD2 (6 bases). Trimming cost V 2 bases and J 5 bases, with 14 bases left between them. CDR1 is MNHEY, CDR2 SVGAGI, per germline. The CDR3 sequence is 15 residues long. CDR3 sequence: CASSYGGGAVDTQYF. The DNA for the CDR3 is TGTGCCAGCAGTTACGGTGGCGGGGCTGTAGATACGCAGTATTTT.

The chain couples TRBV14 to TRBJ2-3, with D perhaps matching TRBD2 (6 bases). The CDR3 is 16 amino acids. Germline CDR1 SGHDN, CDR2 FVKESK. Trimming took off 4 bases at V and 2 bases at J, with 16 bases between the two ends. The CDR3 DNA follows: TGTGCCAGCAGCCTCGACGGGGGTGTAAACACAGATACGCAGTATTTT. Protein: CASSLDGGVNTDTQYF.

The chain is built from TRBV5-5 and TRBJ2-1; 8 bases are a match to TRBD1. Germline trimming cut 4 bases from V and 6 bases from J; bases unmatched to any gene: 6. This CDR3 contains 14 residues. The germline gives CDR1 SGHKS, CDR2 YYEKEE (reference sequence). The CDR3 region has the DNA TGTGCCAGCAGCAACTGGGACAGGTCCAATGAGCAGTTCTTC. Translation gives CASSNWDRSNEQFF.

This clone came up a few times. This chain joins TRBV29-1 and TRBJ2-1, with TRBD1 matching over 7 bases. CDR1 and CDR2 (germline): SQVTM, ANQGSEA. CDR3 size: 11 residues. Trimming took 6 bases from V and 12 from J; bases not matched to a gene: 8. The CDR3 nucleotides read TGCAGCGTCCGAGGGGGCGCCTGGCAGTTCTTC. Protein sequence: CSVRGGAWQFF.

In this sample, this clone turned up a few times. V and J are TRBV5-1 and TRBJ1-3; 7 bases agree with TRBD1. V was clipped by 0 bases and J by 0 bases; unmatched bases: 0. Germline assignment: CDR1 SGHRS and CDR2 YFSETQ. The CDR3 sequence is 15 residues long. DNA of the CDR3: TGCGCCAGCAGCTTGGGGGACAGCTCTGGAAACACCATATATTTT. It specifies CASSLGDSSGNTIYF. Using reference TRBV5-1 and TRBJ1-3 for the parts outside the CDR3, the full variable domain is KAGVTQTPRYLIKTRGQQVTLSCSPISGHRSVSWYQQTPGQGLQFLFEYFSETQRNKGNFPGRFSGRQFSNSRSEMNVSTLELGDSALYLCASSLGDSSGNTIYFGEGSWLTVV.

The count of this clone is one. The chain employs TRBV9 and TRBJ1-2, with TRBD1 identical over 7 bases. This CDR3 has 16 residues. J lost 6 bases, V lost 3 bases, and 14 bases had no gene match. CDR1 and CDR2 (germline): SGDLS, YYNGEE. The CDR3 DNA follows: TGTGCCAGCAGCGGCCACCGACAGGGCCACCCTAATGGCTACACCTTC. As protein: CASSGHRQGHPNGYTF.

V gene TRBV3-1 (or the pseudogene TRBV3-2) combines with J gene TRBJ2-7; the D is unclear. Germline-derived CDR1 and CDR2 are LGHDT and YNNKEL (reference sequence). This CDR3 contains 14 residues. V lost 0 bases and J lost 5, with 11 bases in between. The CDR3 reads CASSQDFGSNEQYF. CDR3 coding DNA: TGTGCCAGCAGCCAAGATTTCGGTTCCAACGAGCAGTACTTC.

For the CDR3, the DNA is TGTGCCAGCAGCTCCGGGCTAGCGGGGGGGGAAGAGACCCAGTACTTC. Translated, it gives CASSSGLAGGEETQYF. This sequence joins TRBV11-3 and TRBJ2-5; 12 bases are shared with TRBD2. Germline-derived CDR1 and CDR2 are SGHNT and YENEEA. The CDR3 is 16 residues long. V trimming: 4 bases; J trimming: 3 bases; junction bases outside the gene matches: 6.

The genes are TRBV4-3 and TRBJ2-1, with 10 bases that match TRBD1. CDR1 and CDR2 from the germline V gene are LGHNA and YSLEER. J lost 7 bases, V lost 3 bases, and 6 bases had no gene match. This CDR3 contains 15 residues. Here the CDR3 DNA reads TGCGCCAGCAGCCAGAGGACAGGGGGAGTAAATGAGCAGTTCTTC. Translating it yields CASSQRTGGVNEQFF.

The rearrangement links TRBV19 to TRBJ2-7; TRBD2 matches at 11 bases. The V and J ends lost 5 bases and 4 bases, in that order; junction bases with no gene match: 10. The length of the CDR3 is 16 residues. Germline assignment: CDR1 LNHDA and CDR2 SQIVND (reference sequence). The DNA of the CDR3 is TGTGCCAGTAGTCCCTACGGACTAGCGGGCATATACGAGCAGTACTTC. Translating it yields CASSPYGLAGIYEQYF.